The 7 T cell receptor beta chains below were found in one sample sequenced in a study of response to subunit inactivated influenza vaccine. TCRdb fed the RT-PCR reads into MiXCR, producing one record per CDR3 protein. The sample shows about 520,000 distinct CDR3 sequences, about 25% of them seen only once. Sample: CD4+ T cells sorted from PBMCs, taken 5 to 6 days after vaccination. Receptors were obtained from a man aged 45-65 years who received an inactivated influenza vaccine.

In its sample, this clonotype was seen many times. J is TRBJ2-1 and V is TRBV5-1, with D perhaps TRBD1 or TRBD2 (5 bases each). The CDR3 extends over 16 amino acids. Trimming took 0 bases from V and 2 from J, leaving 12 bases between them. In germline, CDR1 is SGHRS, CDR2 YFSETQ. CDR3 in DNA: TGCGCCAGCAGCTTGGTACGAGGGACCCCCTACAATGAGCAGTTCTTC. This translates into CASSLVRGTPYNEQFF.

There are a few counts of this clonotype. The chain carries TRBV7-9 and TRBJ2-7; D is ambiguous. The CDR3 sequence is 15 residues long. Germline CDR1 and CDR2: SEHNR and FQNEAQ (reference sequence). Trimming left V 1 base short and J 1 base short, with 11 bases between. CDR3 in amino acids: CASSLVRYKSYEQYF. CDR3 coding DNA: TGTGCCAGCAGCTTAGTCAGGTATAAGTCCTACGAGCAGTACTTC.

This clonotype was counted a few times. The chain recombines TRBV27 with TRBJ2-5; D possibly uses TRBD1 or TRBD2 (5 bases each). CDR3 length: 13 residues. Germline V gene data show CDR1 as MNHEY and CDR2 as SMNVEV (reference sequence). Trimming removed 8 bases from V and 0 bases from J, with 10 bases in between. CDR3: CASGGSNQETQYF. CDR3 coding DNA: TGTGCCAGCGGGGGTAGCAACCAAGAGACCCAGTACTTC.

For the CDR3, the DNA is TGCAGCGTTGCTCAGACAGGGGTTGGCGAGCAGTACTTC. It encodes CSVAQTGVGEQYF. This chain links TRBV29-1 with TRBJ2-7; 8 bases are shared with TRBD1. CDR1 and CDR2 (germline): SQVTM, ANQGSEA. The V and J ends lost 4 bases and 6 bases, in that order; junction bases with no gene match: 8. The CDR3 covers 13 residues.

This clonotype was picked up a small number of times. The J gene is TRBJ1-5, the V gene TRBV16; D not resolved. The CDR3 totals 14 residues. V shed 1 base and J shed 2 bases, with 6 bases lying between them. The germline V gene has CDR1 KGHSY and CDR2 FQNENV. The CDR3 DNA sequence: TGTGCCAGCAGCCAATTTAAGGGCAATCAGCCCCAGCATTTT. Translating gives CASSQFKGNQPQHF.

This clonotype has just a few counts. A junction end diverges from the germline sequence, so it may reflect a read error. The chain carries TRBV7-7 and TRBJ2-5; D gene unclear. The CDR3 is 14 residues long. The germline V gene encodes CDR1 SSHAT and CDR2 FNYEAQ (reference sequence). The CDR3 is CASSLSTFGETQYF. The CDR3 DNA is TGTGCTAGCAGCTTATCCACCTTCGGGGAGACCCAGTACTTC.

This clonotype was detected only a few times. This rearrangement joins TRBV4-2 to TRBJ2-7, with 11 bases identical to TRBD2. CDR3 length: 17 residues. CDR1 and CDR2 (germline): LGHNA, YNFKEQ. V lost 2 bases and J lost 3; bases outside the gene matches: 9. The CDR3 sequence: CASSQISTSGSHYEQYF. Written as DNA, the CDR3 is TGTGCCAGCAGCCAAATTTCAACTAGCGGGAGCCACTACGAGCAGTACTTC.